Below, one T cell receptor beta chain is given with its context. The J segment lost 5 bases and the V segment lost 1 base, leaving 3 bases of the junction unmatched. Germline values: CDR1 SEHNR, CDR2 FQNEAQ (reference sequence). The CDR3 is 14 amino acids. This specimen comes from a study of blood T cell repertoires in COVID-19. The wider study: Whether acute or convalescent, the COVID-19 samples came from the United States, Italy and Spain. From T cells, B-cell-depleted T cells, or PBMCs came the material, which was cDNA or gDNA.

The repertoire was sequenced with immunoSEQ multiplex PCR; TCRdb's copy has only in-frame clones and lacks some. The sample includes tens of thousands of clones, approximately 88% of them seen just once. The clonotype originates from a man older than 75 with active or convalescent COVID-19. The sample was peripheral blood. The chain employs TRBV7-9 and TRBJ1-1, with TRBD1 matching 8 bases. CDR3 DNA sequence: TGTGCCAGCAGCTTAGACAGGGGGGGAACTGAAGCTTTCTTT. The encoded protein is CASSLDRGGTEAFF.